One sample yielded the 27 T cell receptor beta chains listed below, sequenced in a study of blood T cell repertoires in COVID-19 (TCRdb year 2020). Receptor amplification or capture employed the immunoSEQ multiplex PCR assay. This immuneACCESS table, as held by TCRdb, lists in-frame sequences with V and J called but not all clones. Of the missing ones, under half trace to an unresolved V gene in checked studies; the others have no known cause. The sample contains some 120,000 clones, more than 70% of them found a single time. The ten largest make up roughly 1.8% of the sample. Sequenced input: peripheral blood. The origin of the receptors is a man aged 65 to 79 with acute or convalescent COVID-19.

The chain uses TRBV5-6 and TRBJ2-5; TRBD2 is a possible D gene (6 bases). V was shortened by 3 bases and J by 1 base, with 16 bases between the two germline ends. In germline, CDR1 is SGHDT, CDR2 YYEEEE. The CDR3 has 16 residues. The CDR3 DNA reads TGTGCCAGCAGCTACCCGGAGGGCCTACTCCAAGAGACCCAGTACTTC. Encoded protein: CASSYPEGLLQETQYF.

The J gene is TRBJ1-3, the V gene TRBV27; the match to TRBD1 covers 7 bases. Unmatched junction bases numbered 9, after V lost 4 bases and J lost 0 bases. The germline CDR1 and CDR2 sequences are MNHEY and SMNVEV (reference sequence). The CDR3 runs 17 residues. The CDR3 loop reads CASSSGDSRSSGNTIYF. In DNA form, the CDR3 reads TGTGCCAGCAGTTCAGGGGACAGTCGATCCTCTGGAAACACCATATATTTT.

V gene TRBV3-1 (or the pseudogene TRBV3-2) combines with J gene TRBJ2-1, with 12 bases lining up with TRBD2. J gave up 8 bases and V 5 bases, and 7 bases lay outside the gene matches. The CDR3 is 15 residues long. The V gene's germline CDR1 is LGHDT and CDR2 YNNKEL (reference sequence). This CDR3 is CASSLGLAGLHEQFF. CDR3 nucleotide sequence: TGTGCCAGCAGCTTAGGACTAGCGGGGCTTCATGAGCAGTTCTTC.

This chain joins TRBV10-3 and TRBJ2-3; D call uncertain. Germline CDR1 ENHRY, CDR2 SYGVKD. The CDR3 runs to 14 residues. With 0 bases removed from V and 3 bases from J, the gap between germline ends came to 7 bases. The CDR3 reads CAISESVRTDTQYF. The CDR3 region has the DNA TGTGCCATCAGTGAGTCTGTCCGGACAGATACGCAGTATTTT.

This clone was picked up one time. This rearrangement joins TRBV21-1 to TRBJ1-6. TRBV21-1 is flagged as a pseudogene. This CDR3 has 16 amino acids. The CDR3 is CASSKDPGEGNSPLHF. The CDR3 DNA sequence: TGTGCCAGCAGCAAAGATCCAGGGGAGGGTAATTCACCCCTCCACTTT.

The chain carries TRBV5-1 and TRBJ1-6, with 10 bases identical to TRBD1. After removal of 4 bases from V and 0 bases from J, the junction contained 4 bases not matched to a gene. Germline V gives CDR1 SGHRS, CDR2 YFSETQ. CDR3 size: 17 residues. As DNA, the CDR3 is TGCGCCAGCAGCCGGACAGGGGGTAGCTCCTATAATTCACCCCTCCACTTT. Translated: CASSRTGGSSYNSPLHF.

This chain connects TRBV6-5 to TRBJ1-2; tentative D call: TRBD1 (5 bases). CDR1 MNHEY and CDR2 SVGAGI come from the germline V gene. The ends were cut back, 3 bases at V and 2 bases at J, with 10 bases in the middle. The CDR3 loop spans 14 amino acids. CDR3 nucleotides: TGTGCCAGCAGTTATGGAGGGGAAAACTATGGCTACACCTTC. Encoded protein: CASSYGGENYGYTF.

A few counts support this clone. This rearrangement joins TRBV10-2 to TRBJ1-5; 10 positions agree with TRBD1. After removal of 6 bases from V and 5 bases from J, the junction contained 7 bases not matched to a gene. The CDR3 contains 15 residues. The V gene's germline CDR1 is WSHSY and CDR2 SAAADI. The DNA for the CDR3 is TGCGCCAGCAGCGGAGGGGACAGGGGTTATCAGCCCCAGCATTTT. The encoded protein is CASSGGDRGYQPQHF.

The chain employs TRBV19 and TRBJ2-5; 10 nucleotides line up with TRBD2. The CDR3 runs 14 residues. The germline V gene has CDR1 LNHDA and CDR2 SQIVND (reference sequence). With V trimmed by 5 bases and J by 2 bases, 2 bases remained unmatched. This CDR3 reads CASSQLAGQETQYF. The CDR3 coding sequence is TGTGCCAGTAGTCAACTAGCGGGGCAAGAGACCCAGTACTTC. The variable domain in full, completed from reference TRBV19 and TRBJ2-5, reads DGGITQSPKYLFRKEGQNVTLSCEQNLNHDAMYWYRQDPGQGLRLIYYSQIVNDFQKGDIAEGYSVSREKKESFPLTVTSAQKNPTAFYLCASSQLAGQETQYFGPGTRLLVL.

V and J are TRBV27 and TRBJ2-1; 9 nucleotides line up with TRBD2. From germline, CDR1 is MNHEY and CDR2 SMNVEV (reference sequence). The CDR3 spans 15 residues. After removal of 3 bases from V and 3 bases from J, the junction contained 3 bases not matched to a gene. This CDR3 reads CASSFLAGIYNEQFF. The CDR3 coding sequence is TGTGCCAGCAGTTTCCTAGCGGGAATCTACAATGAGCAGTTCTTC.

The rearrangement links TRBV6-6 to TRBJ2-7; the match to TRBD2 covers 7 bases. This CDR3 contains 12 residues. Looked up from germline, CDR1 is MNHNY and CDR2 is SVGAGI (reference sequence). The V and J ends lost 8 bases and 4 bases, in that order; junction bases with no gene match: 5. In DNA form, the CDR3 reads TGTGCCAGCCTAAGGGAGGGATACGAGCAGTACTTC. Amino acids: CASLREGYEQYF.

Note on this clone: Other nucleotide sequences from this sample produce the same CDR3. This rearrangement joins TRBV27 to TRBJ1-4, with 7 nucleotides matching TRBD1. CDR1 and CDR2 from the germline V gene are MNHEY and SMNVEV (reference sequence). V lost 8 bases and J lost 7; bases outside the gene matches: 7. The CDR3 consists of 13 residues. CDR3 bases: TGTGCCAGCTCTCGACAGGGAGGTGAAAAACTGTTTTTT. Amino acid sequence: CASSRQGGEKLFF.

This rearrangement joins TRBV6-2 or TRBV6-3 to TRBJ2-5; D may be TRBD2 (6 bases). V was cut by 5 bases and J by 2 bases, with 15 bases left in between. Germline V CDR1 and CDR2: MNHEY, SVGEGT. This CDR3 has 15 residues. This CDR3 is CASSPRLGRQETQYF. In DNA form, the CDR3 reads TGTGCCAGCAGTCCAAGACTAGGGCGTCAAGAGACCCAGTACTTC.

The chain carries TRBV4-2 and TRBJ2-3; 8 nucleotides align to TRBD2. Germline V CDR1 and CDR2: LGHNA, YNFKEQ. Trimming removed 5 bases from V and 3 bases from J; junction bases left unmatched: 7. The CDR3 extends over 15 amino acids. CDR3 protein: CASSVGGARTDTQYF. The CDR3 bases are TGTGCCAGCAGCGTCGGGGGGGCGAGGACAGATACGCAGTATTTT.

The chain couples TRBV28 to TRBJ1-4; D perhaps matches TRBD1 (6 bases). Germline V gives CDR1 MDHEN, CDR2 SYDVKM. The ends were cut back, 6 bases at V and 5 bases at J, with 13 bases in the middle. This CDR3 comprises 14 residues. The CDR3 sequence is CASRSGVVNEKLFF. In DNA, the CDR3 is TGTGCCAGCAGGTCAGGGGTTGTGAATGAAAAACTGTTTTTT.

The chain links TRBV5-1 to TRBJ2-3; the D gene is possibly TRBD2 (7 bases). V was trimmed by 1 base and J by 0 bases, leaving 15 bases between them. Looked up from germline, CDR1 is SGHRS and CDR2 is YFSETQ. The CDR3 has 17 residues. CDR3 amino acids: CASSLFGGPTSTDTQYF. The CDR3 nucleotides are TGCGCCAGCAGCTTGTTCGGGGGGCCCACTAGCACAGATACGCAGTATTTT.

CDR3 protein: CASSLMRDTQYF. For the CDR3, the DNA is TGCGCCAGCAGCTTGATGAGAGATACGCAGTATTTT. The rearrangement links TRBV5-1 to TRBJ2-3; D remains ambiguous. The CDR3 runs to 12 residues. V was shortened by 1 base and J by 5 bases, with 5 bases between the two germline ends. Germline-derived CDR1 and CDR2 are SGHRS and YFSETQ. Combining the CDR3 with reference TRBV5-1 and TRBJ2-3 gives the whole variable domain KAGVTQTPRYLIKTRGQQVTLSCSPISGHRSVSWYQQTPGQGLQFLFEYFSETQRNKGNFPGRFSGRQFSNSRSEMNVSTLELGDSALYLCASSLMRDTQYFGPGTRLTVL.

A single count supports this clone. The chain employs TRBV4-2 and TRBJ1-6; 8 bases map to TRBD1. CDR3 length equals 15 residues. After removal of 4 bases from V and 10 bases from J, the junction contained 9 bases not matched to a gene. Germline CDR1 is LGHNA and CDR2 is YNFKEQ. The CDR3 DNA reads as TGTGCCAGCAGCCGAAGTGGACAGGGTGACTCACCCCTCCACTTT. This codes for CASSRSGQGDSPLHF.

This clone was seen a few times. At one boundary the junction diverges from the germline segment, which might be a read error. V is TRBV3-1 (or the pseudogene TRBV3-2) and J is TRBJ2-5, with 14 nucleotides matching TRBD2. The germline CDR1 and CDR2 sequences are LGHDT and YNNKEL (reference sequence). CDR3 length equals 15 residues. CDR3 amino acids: CASSQGLAGAPPEDF. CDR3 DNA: TGTGCCAGCAGCCAGGGACTAGCGGGGGCTCCACCGGAGGACTTC.

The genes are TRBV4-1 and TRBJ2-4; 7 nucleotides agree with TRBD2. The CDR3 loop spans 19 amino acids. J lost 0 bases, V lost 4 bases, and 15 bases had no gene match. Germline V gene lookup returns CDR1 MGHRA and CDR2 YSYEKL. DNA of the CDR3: TGCGCCAGCAGCCGTTGGGGGTTGGCGGGGGAACTAGCCAAAAACATTCAGTACTTC. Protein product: CASSRWGLAGELAKNIQYF.

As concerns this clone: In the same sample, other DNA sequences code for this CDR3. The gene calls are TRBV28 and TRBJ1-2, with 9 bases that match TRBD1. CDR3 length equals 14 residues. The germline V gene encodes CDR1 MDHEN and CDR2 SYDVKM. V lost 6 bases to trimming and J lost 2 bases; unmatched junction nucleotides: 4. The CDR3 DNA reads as TGTGCCAGCAGCTCCGGGACAGGGAACTATGGCTACACCTTC. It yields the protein CASSSGTGNYGYTF.

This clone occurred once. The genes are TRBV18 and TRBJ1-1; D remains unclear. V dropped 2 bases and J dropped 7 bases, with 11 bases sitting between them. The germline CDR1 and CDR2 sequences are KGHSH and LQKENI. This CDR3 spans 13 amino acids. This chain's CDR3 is CASSPYPGREAFF. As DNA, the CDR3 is TGTGCCAGCTCACCATACCCTGGCCGTGAAGCTTTCTTT.

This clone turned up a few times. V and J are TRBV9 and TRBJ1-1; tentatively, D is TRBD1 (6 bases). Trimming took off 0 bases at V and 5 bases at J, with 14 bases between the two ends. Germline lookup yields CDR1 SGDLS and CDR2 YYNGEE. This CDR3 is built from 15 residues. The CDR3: CASSVAGRGITEAFF. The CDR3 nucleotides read TGTGCCAGCAGCGTAGCTGGGAGGGGGATTACTGAAGCTTTCTTT.

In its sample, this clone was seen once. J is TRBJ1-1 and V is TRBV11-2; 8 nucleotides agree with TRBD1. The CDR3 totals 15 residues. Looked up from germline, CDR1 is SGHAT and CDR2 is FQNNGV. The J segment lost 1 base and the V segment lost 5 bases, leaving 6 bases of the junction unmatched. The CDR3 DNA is TGTGCCAGCAGCGTTTACAGGGGGGGGAACACTGAAGCTTTCTTT. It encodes CASSVYRGGNTEAFF. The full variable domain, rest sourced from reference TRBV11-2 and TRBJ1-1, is EAGVAQSPRYKIIEKRQSVAFWCNPISGHATLYWYQQILGQGPKLLIQFQNNGVVDDSQLPKDRFSAERLKGVDSTLKIQPAKLEDSAVYLCASSVYRGGNTEAFFGQGTRLTVV.

The CDR3 reads CASSLYAGSNTEAFF. Written as DNA, the CDR3 is TGTGCCAGCAGCTTATACGCGGGTTCGAACACTGAAGCTTTCTTT. The chain joins TRBV11-1 to TRBJ1-1; no definite D call. V dropped 2 bases and J dropped 1 base, with 11 bases sitting between them. CDR3 length: 15 residues. The germline gives CDR1 SGHAT, CDR2 FQDESV (reference sequence).

CDR3 in amino acids: CASSTGGFRAFF. CDR3 coding DNA: TGTGCCAGCAGTACCGGGGGATTCCGAGCTTTCTTT. V is TRBV6-5 and J is TRBJ1-1, with D tentatively TRBD1 (5 bases). The germline V gene has CDR1 MNHEY and CDR2 SVGAGI. V shed 5 bases and J shed 10 bases, with 14 bases lying between them. This CDR3 is built from 12 residues.

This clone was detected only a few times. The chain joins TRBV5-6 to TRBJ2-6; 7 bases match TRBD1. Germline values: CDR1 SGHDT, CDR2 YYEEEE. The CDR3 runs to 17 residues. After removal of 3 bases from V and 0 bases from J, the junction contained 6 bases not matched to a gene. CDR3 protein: CASSSRRDSSGANVLTF. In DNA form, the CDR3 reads TGTGCCAGCAGCTCACGCCGGGACAGCTCTGGGGCCAACGTCCTGACTTTC.